Each of the 31 T cell receptor beta chains below was sequenced from the same sample in a study of blood T cell repertoires in COVID-19. Profiled with immunoSEQ multiplex PCR; TCRdb holds only in-frame clones, not every one. The data hold about 210,000 clones, with 65% to 85% observed a single time. Sequencing was done on a sample of peripheral blood. The receptors here all came from a man in his forties or fifties with active or convalescent COVID-19.

V usage is TRBV7-6 and J usage is TRBJ2-7, with TRBD2 matching 7 bases. The CDR3 contains 16 residues. V lost 5 bases to trimming and J lost 5 bases; unmatched junction nucleotides: 15. The germline V gene encodes CDR1 SGHVS and CDR2 FNYEAQ. CDR3 in amino acids: CASSPARDVGRHEQYF. The DNA for the CDR3 is TGTGCCAGCAGCCCGGCCCGGGACGTCGGGAGGCACGAGCAGTACTTC.

V gene TRBV11-1 combines with J gene TRBJ2-4; maybe TRBD1 (5 bases). V lost 0 bases to trimming and J lost 1 base, with 16 bases between them. CDR3 length: 18 amino acids. Germline loops: CDR1 SGHAT, CDR2 FQDESV (reference sequence). In DNA, the CDR3 is TGTGCCAGCAGCTTAGCGGGGCCAGCAAGGGCGGCCAAAAACATTCAGTACTTC. Translation: CASSLAGPARAAKNIQYF.

The rearrangement links TRBV28 to TRBJ2-4; tentative D call: TRBD2 (6 bases). Germline values: CDR1 MDHEN, CDR2 SYDVKM. V gave up 5 bases and J gave up 0 bases, with 20 bases separating them. This CDR3 has 18 residues. CDR3 sequence (DNA): TGTGCCAGCAGTCTCCCCTTCCGAGCGGGCTTAGCCAAAAACATTCAGTACTTC. The encoded protein is CASSLPFRAGLAKNIQYF. Full variable domain (remainder filled in from reference TRBV28 and TRBJ2-4): DVKVTQSSRYLVKRTGEKVFLECVQDMDHENMFWYRQDPGLGLRLIYFSYDVKMKEKGDIPEGYSVSREKKERFSLILESASTNQTSMYLCASSLPFRAGLAKNIQYFGAGTRLSVL.

The chain joins TRBV28 to TRBJ1-2; no clear D. The CDR3 totals 15 residues. Germline CDR1 and CDR2: MDHEN and SYDVKM. V gave up 2 bases and J gave up 2 bases, with 12 bases separating them. CDR3 sequence: CASSLPHRTNYGYTF. DNA for the CDR3: TGTGCCAGCAGTTTACCACACAGAACCAACTATGGCTACACCTTC.

The chain links TRBV5-6 to TRBJ1-6; D is ambiguous. Germline values: CDR1 SGHDT, CDR2 YYEEEE. Trimming stripped 4 bases from V and 0 bases from J, with 8 bases between. The CDR3 is 15 residues long. For the CDR3, the DNA is TGTGCCAGCAGCCAGTCTCGCTCCTATAATTCACCCCTCCACTTT. Amino acid sequence: CASSQSRSYNSPLHF.

This clone was counted a single time. Germline is not matched at one junction end, which may reflect a read error. This chain joins TRBV5-5 and TRBJ2-7; TRBD2 might be the D (5 bases). The CDR3 has 13 amino acids. Germline-derived CDR1 and CDR2 are SGHKS and YYEKEE (reference sequence). The CDR3 loop is CASSLGSGEVAQF. The CDR3 nucleotides read TGTGCCAGCAGCTTGGGCAGCGGAGAAGTCGCCCAGTTC. The full variable domain, in which reference TRBV5-5 and TRBJ2-7 provide the parts outside the CDR3, is DAGVTQSPTHLIKTRGQQVTLRCSPISGHKSVSWYQQVLGQGPQFIFQYYEKEERGRGNFPDRFSARQFPNYSSELNVNALLLGDSALYLCASSLGSGEVAQFGPGTRLTVT.

This clone was seen a few times. The rearrangement uses TRBV7-8 and TRBJ1-5, with 7 bases identical to TRBD1. The J segment lost 10 bases and the V segment lost 1 base, leaving 16 bases of the junction unmatched. Germline values: CDR1 SGHVS, CDR2 FQNEAQ. This CDR3 spans 17 amino acids. Written as DNA, the CDR3 is TGTGCCAGCAGCTTAGGACCCCAGGGGCAGGGGGGAAAACCCCAGCATTTT. Translation gives CASSLGPQGQGGKPQHF.

With respect to this clone: Compared with germline, one end of the junction differs, possibly owing to a read error. The V and J genes are TRBV15 and TRBJ2-7; D is possibly TRBD2 (5 bases). Germline CDR1 is LNHNV and CDR2 is YYDKDF (reference sequence). The CDR3 sequence is 12 residues long. The CDR3, as DNA: TGTGCCACCAGCAGGTCGGGGTACGGGCAGTACTTC. Amino acid sequence: CATSRSGYGQYF. Using reference TRBV15 and TRBJ2-7 for the parts outside the CDR3, the full variable domain is DAMVIQNPRYQVTQFGKPVTLSCSQTLNHNVMYWYQQKSSQAPKLLFHYYDKDFNNEADTPDNFQSRRPNTSFCFLDIRSPGLGDTAMYLCATSRSGYGQYFGPGTRLTVT.

J is TRBJ2-4 and V is TRBV7-3; 7 bases agree with TRBD2. V was clipped by 5 bases and J by 0 bases; unmatched bases: 7. The CDR3 is 16 amino acids. CDR1 is SGHTA and CDR2 is FQGTGA in the germline V gene. CDR3 DNA: TGTGCCAGCAGCAAAATGGCTAGCGGAGCCAAAAACATTCAGTACTTC. Translated, it gives CASSKMASGAKNIQYF.

This chain joins TRBV30 and TRBJ2-7; a possible D gene is TRBD1 (6 bases). V was shortened by 4 bases and J by 2 bases, with 18 bases between the two germline ends. There are 15 residues in the CDR3. From germline, CDR1 is GTSNPN and CDR2 SVGIG (reference sequence). The CDR3 protein is CAWTPRDRLTYEQYF. DNA for the CDR3: TGTGCCTGGACTCCCCGAGACAGGCTAACCTACGAGCAGTACTTC.

The chain carries TRBV5-5 and TRBJ1-6; 7 bases align to TRBD1. Germline CDR1 reads SGHKS; CDR2 reads YYEKEE (reference sequence). This CDR3 comprises 15 residues. The V and J ends lost 2 bases and 8 bases, in that order; junction bases with no gene match: 7. CDR3 sequence (DNA): TGTGCCAGCAGCTTAGCGAGCAGGGGGGATTCACCCCTCCACTTT. Residues: CASSLASRGDSPLHF.

The V call is TRBV2, the J call TRBJ1-2; D not certain. Germline V CDR1 and CDR2: SNHLY, FYNNEI. V lost 3 bases and J lost 5, with 10 bases in between. The CDR3 covers 13 residues. CDR3 DNA sequence: TGTGCCAGCAGTGACCAGACGGGTTATGGCTACACCTTC. It is translated as CASSDQTGYGYTF.

This rearrangement joins TRBV11-2 to TRBJ1-2; D is perhaps TRBD1 (6 bases). The CDR3 has 16 residues. The germline gives CDR1 SGHAT, CDR2 FQNNGV. The V end lost 0 bases, the J end lost 3 bases, and 14 bases lay between the germline ends. CDR3 loop: CASSLDGGRVYYGYTF. CDR3 in DNA: TGTGCCAGCAGCTTAGATGGGGGCAGGGTCTACTATGGCTACACCTTC.

In this sample, this clone turned up once. The chain couples TRBV5-4 to TRBJ1-1, with D perhaps matching TRBD1 (6 bases). Per germline, CDR1 SGHNT and CDR2 YYREEE (reference sequence). This CDR3 region has 16 residues. V shed 1 base and J shed 1 base, with 14 bases lying between them. The CDR3 protein is CASSLPRGGRNTEAFF. DNA for the CDR3: TGTGCCAGCAGCTTGCCCCGTGGGGGCCGGAACACTGAAGCTTTCTTT.

V usage is TRBV13 and J usage is TRBJ1-1; 8 nucleotides align to TRBD1. With V trimmed by 4 bases and J by 3 bases, 4 bases remained unmatched. Germline V gene data show CDR1 as PRHDT and CDR2 as FYEKMQ (reference sequence). CDR3 length equals 14 residues. The CDR3 is CASSSGQGYTEAFF. For the CDR3, the DNA is TGTGCCAGCAGCTCTGGACAGGGCTACACTGAAGCTTTCTTT.

This rearrangement joins TRBV2 to TRBJ2-1, with TRBD1 matching 9 bases. V gave up 0 bases and J gave up 5 bases; unmatched junction bases: 8. CDR1 and CDR2 from the germline V gene are SNHLY and FYNNEI. This CDR3 has 17 amino acids. The CDR3 coding sequence is TGTGCCAGCAGTGAAGCGCTTAAGGGACAGGGAAACAATGAGCAGTTCTTC. Translated: CASSEALKGQGNNEQFF.

This clone was counted only a few times. This chain joins TRBV5-1 and TRBJ2-1, with D possibly matching TRBD1 (6 bases). Germline CDR1 SGHRS, CDR2 YFSETQ. Between the trimmed V and J ends, which lost 3 bases and 5 bases, there was a span of 27 bases. This CDR3 comprises 19 residues. CDR3 coding DNA: TGCGCCAGCAGCTGGACCCGTTTTAGTGTGGGGGCAGGCGACAATGAGCAGTTCTTC. Protein sequence: CASSWTRFSVGAGDNEQFF.

V gene TRBV6-1 combines with J gene TRBJ2-5, with TRBD1 identical over 8 bases. The CDR3 extends over 14 amino acids. The V gene end was trimmed by 2 bases and the J gene end by 5 bases; junction bases not matched to a gene: 4. The germline gives CDR1 MNHNS, CDR2 SASEGT. CDR3 DNA sequence: TGTGCCAGCAGTGAATACAGGGGGTGGGAGACCCAGTACTTC. Translating gives CASSEYRGWETQYF.

The table lists this clone with a few counts. Its ends do not fully match the called genes, so a read error is possible. The chain joins TRBV7-7 to TRBJ2-3, with TRBD1 matching over 7 bases. This CDR3 has 15 amino acids. Germline V gives CDR1 SSHAT, CDR2 FNYEAQ (reference sequence). CDR3: CASSPLGDRTDTQYF. The CDR3 nucleotides are TGTGCTAGCAGCCCCCTCGGGGACAGAACAGATACGCAGTATTTT.

The chain recombines TRBV7-2 with TRBJ2-3; 8 bases align to TRBD2. Germline CDR1 is SGHTA and CDR2 is FQGNSA. The V and J ends lost 2 bases and 6 bases, in that order; junction bases with no gene match: 10. The CDR3 runs to 16 residues. The CDR3 DNA sequence: TGTGCCAGCAGCTTACAAGCGGGAGTGGGGGCGGATACGCAGTATTTT. It translates to CASSLQAGVGADTQYF. The entire variable domain, with the rest obtained from reference TRBV7-2 and TRBJ2-3, is as follows: GAGVSQSPSNKVTEKGKDVELRCDPISGHTALYWYRQSLGQGLEFLIYFQGNSAPDKSGLPSDRFSAERTGGSVSTLTIQRTQQEDSAVYLCASSLQAGVGADTQYFGPGTRLTVL.

The chain uses TRBV5-5 and TRBJ2-2; TRBD2 aligns across 7 bases. Germline V gene data show CDR1 as SGHKS and CDR2 as YYEKEE (reference sequence). The V gene end was trimmed by 5 bases and the J gene end by 3 bases; junction bases not matched to a gene: 7. The CDR3 contains 15 residues. CDR3 protein: CASRERDSYTGELFF. The CDR3 DNA reads TGTGCCAGCAGGGAGCGGGACTCGTACACCGGGGAGCTGTTTTTT.

CDR3 loop: CASSLETYEQYF. The CDR3 coding sequence is TGTGCCAGCAGTCTAGAAACCTACGAGCAGTACTTC. This chain joins TRBV28 and TRBJ2-7; no clear D gene. The CDR3 is made up of 12 amino acids. V lost 5 bases, J lost 2 bases, and 7 bases lay in between. Germline assignment: CDR1 MDHEN and CDR2 SYDVKM.

V is TRBV6-4 and J is TRBJ1-2; weak D call: TRBD1 (5 bases). The germline CDR1 and CDR2 sequences are MRHNA and SNTAGT. The V end lost 3 bases, the J end lost 4 bases, and 15 bases lay between the germline ends. The CDR3 length is 15 residues. DNA for the CDR3: TGTGCCAGCAGTGAGGACGGACAATCTATCTATGGCTACACCTTC. Its protein is CASSEDGQSIYGYTF.

The chain joins TRBV6-1 to TRBJ2-2; D gene unclear. CDR3 length: 15 residues. The germline CDR1 and CDR2 sequences are MNHNS and SASEGT. The V gene lost 3 bases and the J gene lost 1 base, with 9 bases spanning the gap. The CDR3 spells CASSELTVNTGELFF. The CDR3 nucleotides are TGTGCCAGCAGTGAGCTAACAGTGAACACCGGGGAGCTGTTTTTT.

The chain links TRBV27 to TRBJ1-6; no clear D. The CDR3 sequence is 14 residues long. V was clipped by 5 bases and J by 11 bases, with 16 bases between them. In germline, CDR1 is MNHEY, CDR2 SMNVEV (reference sequence). The CDR3 coding sequence is TGTGCCAGCAGTGCAGTCAGCAGCGAGGCACCCCTCCACTTT. Residues: CASSAVSSEAPLHF.

This chain uses TRBV6-6 with TRBJ2-1, with 7 bases lining up with TRBD1. The CDR3 sequence is 16 residues long. Germline CDR1 MNHNY, CDR2 SVGAGI (reference sequence). V shed 7 bases and J 4 bases; nucleotides not matched to a gene: 13. CDR3 region: CASKWGRDSIYNEQFF. CDR3 nucleotide sequence: TGTGCCAGCAAGTGGGGCCGGGACAGCATATACAATGAGCAGTTCTTC.

The V and J genes are TRBV5-4 and TRBJ2-5; D may be TRBD2 (5 bases). From germline, CDR1 is SGHNT and CDR2 YYREEE (reference sequence). V was pared by 4 bases and J by 5 bases, with 21 bases between. CDR3 length: 16 amino acids. The CDR3 DNA reads as TGTGCCAGCAGCCTGTCCGGCGGCCCCCGCGGGGAGACCCAGTACTTC. This translates into CASSLSGGPRGETQYF.

The CDR3 DNA reads TGTGCCAGAGAGGACAGGGTTGGCTACGAGCAGTACTTC. This encodes CAREDRVGYEQYF. V is TRBV2 and J is TRBJ2-7; the match to TRBD1 covers 8 bases. After removal of 9 bases from V and 3 bases from J, the junction contained 7 bases not matched to a gene. The CDR3 is 13 residues long. Germline V gene lookup returns CDR1 SNHLY and CDR2 FYNNEI.

The chain carries TRBV19 and TRBJ1-4; D perhaps matches TRBD1 (5 bases). Germline CDR1 reads LNHDA; CDR2 reads SQIVND (reference sequence). This CDR3 spans 17 amino acids. The V end was cut by 7 bases, the J end by 7 bases, with 25 bases between. CDR3 amino acids: CASTPSIRAAMSEKLFF. For the CDR3, the DNA is TGTGCCAGTACTCCATCGATCAGGGCAGCTATGAGTGAAAAACTGTTTTTT.

The chain joins TRBV9 to TRBJ1-2; 8 bases are shared with TRBD1. Germline-derived CDR1 and CDR2 are SGDLS and YYNGEE. There are 14 residues in the CDR3. V dropped 3 bases and J dropped 5; count of bases not matched to a gene: 6. CDR3 sequence: CASSGRWTGYGYTF. CDR3 nucleotides: TGTGCCAGCAGCGGGCGATGGACAGGGTATGGCTACACCTTC.

The genes are TRBV5-6 and TRBJ1-1, with D possibly TRBD1 on 6 matching bases. The CDR3 covers 14 residues. The V end was cut by 0 bases, the J end by 3 bases, with 9 bases between. Per germline, CDR1 SGHDT and CDR2 YYEEEE. CDR3 bases: TGTGCCAGCAGCTTGGAGGGACACCACACTGAAGCTTTCTTT. Its protein is CASSLEGHHTEAFF.